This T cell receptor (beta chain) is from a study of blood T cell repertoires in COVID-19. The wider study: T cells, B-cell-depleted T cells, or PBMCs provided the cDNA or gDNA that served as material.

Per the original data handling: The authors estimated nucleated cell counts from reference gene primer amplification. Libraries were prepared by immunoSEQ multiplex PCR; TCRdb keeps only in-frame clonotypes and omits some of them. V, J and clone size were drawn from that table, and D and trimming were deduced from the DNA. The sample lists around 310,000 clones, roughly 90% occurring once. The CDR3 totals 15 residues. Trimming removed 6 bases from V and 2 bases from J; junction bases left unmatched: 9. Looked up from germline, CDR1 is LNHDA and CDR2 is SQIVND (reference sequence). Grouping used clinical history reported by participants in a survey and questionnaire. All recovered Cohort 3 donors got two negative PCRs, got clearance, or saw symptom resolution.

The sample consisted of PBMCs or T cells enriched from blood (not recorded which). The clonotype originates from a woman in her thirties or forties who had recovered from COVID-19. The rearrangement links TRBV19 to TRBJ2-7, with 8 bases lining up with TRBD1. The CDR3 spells CASSPRTGSTYEQYF. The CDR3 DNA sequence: TGTGCCAGTAGCCCTCGGACAGGGAGTACCTACGAGCAGTACTTC.